The 5 T cell receptor beta chains below come from one sample, sequenced in a study of blood T cells in healthy people across ages. A second PCR, run for about 7 to 12 cycles, used a sample-barcoded 5' primer plus a J-beta primer mix. One entry per CDR3 protein results from TCRdb running MiXCR on the 5' RACE reads. The sample consists of around 1,000,000 distinct CDR3 sequences, 25% of them appearing once. The sample was also reused in another study, on T cells of mothers and their children.

Sequenced input: blood. The origin of the receptors is a girl aged 2 to 10 in good health.

This clonotype was observed a few times. The chain combines TRBV7-2 with TRBJ2-1; 7 bases are a match to TRBD1. Germline CDR1 and CDR2: SGHTA and FQGNSA. The CDR3 spans 15 residues. The junction had 8 bases not matched to a gene; V was cut back by 2 bases and J by 7 bases. CDR3 sequence: CASSLRDSGLNEQFF. The CDR3, as DNA: TGTGCCAGCAGCTTACGGGACAGCGGATTGAATGAGCAGTTCTTC.

The genes are TRBV18 and TRBJ1-3; no firm D call. This CDR3 has 15 residues. V lost 5 bases and J 0 bases, leaving 11 bases between the germline ends. Germline V CDR1 and CDR2: KGHSH, LQKENI. The CDR3 sequence: CASSTTSSSGNTIYF. The CDR3 DNA reads as TGTGCCAGCTCAACGACCTCAAGCTCTGGAAACACCATATATTTT.

This clonotype was found a few times. The chain combines TRBV12-3 or TRBV12-4 with TRBJ1-5, with 8 bases fitting TRBD1. CDR3 length equals 14 residues. V gave up 4 bases and J gave up 6 bases; unmatched junction bases: 5. In DNA form, the CDR3 reads TGTGCCAGCAGTTGGACAGGGAATAGTCAGCCCCAGCATTTT. Translated, it gives CASSWTGNSQPQHF.

The chain combines TRBV12-3 or TRBV12-4 with TRBJ2-5; 13 nucleotides align to TRBD2. V lost 6 bases and J lost 5; bases outside the gene matches: 6. The CDR3 totals 15 residues. The CDR3 nucleotides read TGTGCCAGCAGACCCGGGACTAGCGGGAAGGAGACCCAGTACTTC. Encoded protein: CASRPGTSGKETQYF.

The table lists this clonotype with a few counts. The V and J genes are TRBV7-3 and TRBJ1-3, with D unresolved. The CDR3 loop spans 13 amino acids. Germline V lookup: CDR1 SGHTA, CDR2 FQGTGA. The V gene lost 6 bases and the J gene lost 0 bases, with 6 bases spanning the gap. The CDR3 bases are TGTGCCAGCAGTAATCCCTCTGGAAACACCATATATTTT. It translates to CASSNPSGNTIYF.